This T cell receptor (beta chain) is from a study of CD8+ T cells in alopecia areata. Whole-study context: The drug, oral tofacitinib, was given to treated patients at 5 to 10 mg twice daily.

Study-wide points: TCR sharing was clearer in mice than between patients, perhaps partly owing to patient HLA diversity. Lesional scalp, notably in alopecia totalis/universalis, had clonality above that of normal scalp.

The sequencing template was cDNA reverse transcribed from extracted RNA. Sequencing used immunoSEQ multiplex PCR; TCRdb keeps in-frame clones, though not all of them. The table lists roughly 150,000 clones, 50% to 65% of them singletons. Worth noting for this clone: The antigen remains undetermined.

The CDR3 has 14 amino acids. The germline V gene has CDR1 SGHRS and CDR2 YFSETQ. Trimming pared 2 bases from V and 2 bases from J, leaving 11 bases between. The TCR originated in a human donor with alopecia areata. The chain uses TRBV5-1 and TRBJ2-7; D remains unclear. The input for sequencing was CD8+ T cells sorted from blood, taken at week 0. The CDR3 loop is CASSLNTATYEQYF. CDR3 in DNA: TGCGCCAGCAGCTTAAACACAGCTACCTACGAGCAGTACTTC.